This is a list of T cell receptor beta chains from one sample in a study of blood T cell repertoires in COVID-19. Here immunoSEQ multiplex PCR was the method, and the copy in TCRdb shows in-frame clones only, minus some. The sample includes over 200,000 clones, approximately 88% of them seen just once. The sample taken for sequencing was PBMCs or T cells enriched from blood (not recorded which). These receptors were taken from a young woman who had been exposed to COVID-19. The CDR3 runs from the conserved cysteine through the conserved F or W. The D gene is left open where the match is weak. Clone size is stated in some rows and not others, as once, few, many or a class when expanded.

v_gene: TRBV6-1; abundance: .; d_gene: TRBD1; j_gene: TRBJ1-6; CDR3aa: CASSEARRTGPLHF; CDR3nt: TGTGCCAGCAGTGAAGCGCGGAGGACAGGACCACTCCACTTT
v_gene: TRBV5-1; abundance: .; d_gene: .; j_gene: TRBJ2-6; CDR3aa: CASSWAGANVLTF; CDR3nt: TGCGCCAGCAGTTGGGCGGGGGCCAACGTCCTGACTTTC
v_gene: TRBV5-6; abundance: .; d_gene: .; j_gene: TRBJ2-7; CDR3aa: CASSLRRVLEITYEQYF; CDR3nt: TGTGCCAGCAGCTTGAGGCGGGTACTAGAAATTACCTACGAGCAGTACTTC
v_gene: TRBV6-5; abundance: once; d_gene: TRBD1; j_gene: TRBJ1-6; CDR3aa: CASTNGQGASPLHF; CDR3nt: TGTGCCAGCACTAACGGACAGGGGGCTTCACCCCTCCACTTT
v_gene: TRBV10-1; abundance: .; d_gene: .; j_gene: TRBJ2-7; CDR3aa: CASSESVRPYEQYF; CDR3nt: TGCGCCAGCAGTGAGTCGGTCAGGCCCTACGAGCAGTACTTC
v_gene: TRBV7-3; abundance: .; d_gene: TRBD1; j_gene: TRBJ1-5; CDR3aa: CASSQTGGLNQPQHF; CDR3nt: TGTGCCAGCAGCCAGACAGGGGGCCTCAATCAGCCCCAGCATTTT
v_gene: TRBV5-1; abundance: .; d_gene: .; j_gene: TRBJ1-1; CDR3aa: CASSLLVRGNTEAFF; CDR3nt: TGCGCCAGCAGCTTATTAGTCAGGGGCAACACTGAAGCTTTCTTT
v_gene: TRBV2; abundance: .; d_gene: TRBD1; j_gene: TRBJ1-2; CDR3aa: CASSVQGADYGYTF; CDR3nt: TGTGCCAGCAGTGTACAGGGGGCCGACTATGGCTACACCTTC
v_gene: TRBV5-1; abundance: .; d_gene: .; j_gene: TRBJ1-1; CDR3aa: CASSLEVIRGTEAFF; CDR3nt: TGCGCCAGCAGCTTAGAGGTAATAAGGGGCACTGAAGCTTTCTTT
v_gene: TRBV3-1/TRBV3-2; abundance: .; d_gene: .; j_gene: TRBJ2-3; CDR3aa: CASSQGPRTDTQYF; CDR3nt: TGTGCCAGCAGCCAAGGGCCGCGCACAGATACGCAGTATTTT
v_gene: TRBV9; abundance: once; d_gene: TRBD2; j_gene: TRBJ2-7; CDR3aa: CASSVGAGVVYEQYF; CDR3nt: TGTGCCAGCAGCGTAGGGGCGGGAGTCGTCTACGAGCAGTACTTC
v_gene: TRBV27; abundance: .; d_gene: .; j_gene: TRBJ1-6; CDR3aa: CASSQRGYNSPLHF; CDR3nt: TGTGCCAGCAGCCAGAGAGGGTATAATTCACCCCTCCACTTT
v_gene: TRBV7-7; abundance: .; d_gene: .; j_gene: TRBJ2-7; CDR3aa: CASSQDRSGEQYF; CDR3nt: TGTGCCAGCAGTCAAGACAGGTCGGGCGAGCAGTACTTC
v_gene: TRBV6-1; abundance: .; d_gene: .; j_gene: TRBJ1-1; CDR3aa: CASSEVDRVLFWDTEAFF; CDR3nt: TGTGCCAGCAGTGAAGTGGACAGAGTTCTGTTTTGGGACACTGAAGCTTTCTTT
v_gene: TRBV24-1; abundance: .; d_gene: TRBD1; j_gene: TRBJ1-3; CDR3aa: CATSDLRDREVSGNTIYF; CDR3nt: TGTGCCACCAGTGATTTGCGGGACAGGGAGGTCTCTGGAAACACCATATATTTT
v_gene: TRBV28; abundance: .; d_gene: .; j_gene: TRBJ2-2; CDR3aa: CASSSWRGDTGELFF; CDR3nt: TGTGCCAGCAGCTCCTGGAGGGGCGACACCGGGGAGCTGTTTTTT
v_gene: TRBV30; abundance: .; d_gene: TRBD1; j_gene: TRBJ1-1; CDR3aa: CAWKPPRGATEAFF; CDR3nt: TGTGCCTGGAAACCCCCCAGGGGGGCCACTGAAGCTTTCTTT
v_gene: TRBV27; abundance: once; d_gene: TRBD2; j_gene: TRBJ2-7; CDR3aa: CASSFGGDSSSYEQYF; CDR3nt: TGTGCCAGCAGTTTCGGGGGGGACTCAAGCTCCTACGAGCAGTACTTC
v_gene: TRBV9; abundance: .; d_gene: TRBD1; j_gene: TRBJ2-3; CDR3aa: CASSPREDRAHTDTQYF; CDR3nt: TGTGCCAGCAGCCCCCGCGAGGACAGGGCCCACACAGATACGCAGTATTTT
v_gene: TRBV5-1; abundance: .; d_gene: TRBD1; j_gene: TRBJ2-7; CDR3aa: CASRQQGASYEQYF; CDR3nt: TGCGCCAGCAGACAACAGGGGGCCTCCTACGAGCAGTACTTC
v_gene: TRBV6-1; abundance: .; d_gene: TRBD1; j_gene: TRBJ1-5; CDR3aa: CASSEAIQGAQPQHF; CDR3nt: TGTGCCAGCAGTGAAGCGATCCAGGGGGCTCAGCCCCAGCATTTT
v_gene: TRBV9; abundance: .; d_gene: TRBD2; j_gene: TRBJ2-5; CDR3aa: CASTRTHSGGQETQYF; CDR3nt: TGTGCCAGCACCCGAACACATAGCGGGGGACAAGAGACCCAGTACTTC
v_gene: TRBV19; abundance: .; d_gene: TRBD1; j_gene: TRBJ1-2; CDR3aa: CASRQQGRGGYTF; CDR3nt: TGTGCCAGTAGGCAACAGGGGAGAGGGGGCTACACCTTC
v_gene: TRBV5-1; abundance: .; d_gene: TRBD1; j_gene: TRBJ2-1; CDR3aa: CASSLGQGTYNEQFF; CDR3nt: TGCGCCAGCAGCTTAGGACAGGGTACCTACAATGAGCAGTTCTTC
v_gene: TRBV28; abundance: .; d_gene: TRBD2; j_gene: TRBJ2-7; CDR3aa: CASRGGSYEQYF; CDR3nt: TGTGCCAGCAGGGGGGGGTCCTACGAGCAGTACTTC
v_gene: TRBV7-6; abundance: .; d_gene: .; j_gene: TRBJ1-1; CDR3aa: CASSLGGGSNAEAFF; CDR3nt: TGTGCCAGCAGCTTAGGGGGAGGGAGTAACGCTGAAGCTTTCTTT
v_gene: TRBV7-8; abundance: .; d_gene: TRBD1; j_gene: TRBJ1-2; CDR3aa: CASSQSTGTGYGYTF; CDR3nt: TGTGCCAGCAGCCAATCCACCGGGACAGGGTATGGCTACACCTTC
v_gene: TRBV7-9; abundance: .; d_gene: .; j_gene: TRBJ1-2; CDR3aa: CASSLPGLGGIGGYTF; CDR3nt: TGTGCCAGCAGCCTACCAGGTCTTGGAGGCATTGGTGGCTACACCTTC
v_gene: TRBV28; abundance: .; d_gene: .; j_gene: TRBJ1-4; CDR3aa: CASSAPPGGMGEKLFF; CDR3nt: TGTGCCAGCAGTGCCCCCCCGGGGGGGATGGGGGAAAAACTGTTTTTT
v_gene: TRBV7-2; abundance: .; d_gene: .; j_gene: TRBJ2-7; CDR3aa: CASSQWGEGVYEQYF; CDR3nt: TGTGCCAGCAGCCAGTGGGGGGAGGGGGTATACGAGCAGTACTTC
v_gene: TRBV3-1/TRBV3-2; abundance: .; d_gene: .; j_gene: TRBJ2-2; CDR3aa: CASSQEFFSGELFF; CDR3nt: TGTGCCAGCAGCCAAGAATTCTTTTCCGGGGAGCTGTTTTTT
v_gene: TRBV28; abundance: .; d_gene: .; j_gene: TRBJ2-2; CDR3aa: CASRFTGPGELFF; CDR3nt: TGTGCCAGCAGATTTACAGGGCCCGGGGAGCTGTTTTTT
v_gene: TRBV7-8; abundance: .; d_gene: .; j_gene: TRBJ2-2; CDR3aa: CASSPGIF; CDR3nt: TGTGCCAGCAGCCCCGGGATTTTT
v_gene: TRBV6-1; abundance: .; d_gene: TRBD2; j_gene: TRBJ2-3; CDR3aa: CASSELAGGPNTQYF; CDR3nt: TGTGCCAGCAGTGAACTAGCGGGAGGGCCAAATACGCAGTATTTT
v_gene: TRBV27; abundance: few; d_gene: TRBD1; j_gene: TRBJ1-6; CDR3aa: CASKGDRGPNSPLHF; CDR3nt: TGTGCCAGCAAAGGGGACAGGGGGCCTAATTCACCCCTCCACTTT
v_gene: TRBV28; abundance: .; d_gene: .; j_gene: TRBJ2-7; CDR3aa: CASSLNPGQSLSYEQYF; CDR3nt: TGTGCCAGCAGTTTAAACCCAGGACAGTCTCTCTCCTACGAGCAGTACTTC
v_gene: TRBV14; abundance: .; d_gene: .; j_gene: TRBJ1-6; CDR3aa: CASSQVPGRNSPLHF; CDR3nt: TGTGCCAGCAGCCAAGTTCCGGGGAGAAATTCACCCCTCCACTTT
v_gene: TRBV27; abundance: once; d_gene: .; j_gene: TRBJ2-3; CDR3aa: CASRRQESTDTQYF; CDR3nt: TGTGCCAGCAGAAGACAGGAAAGCACAGATACGCAGTATTTT
v_gene: TRBV24-1; abundance: .; d_gene: .; j_gene: TRBJ1-4; CDR3aa: CATSDLTAPRGEKLFF; CDR3nt: TGTGCCACCAGTGATTTAACGGCCCCGAGGGGGGAAAAACTGTTTTTT
v_gene: TRBV2; abundance: once; d_gene: .; j_gene: TRBJ2-7; CDR3aa: CASSDRGVSYEQYF; CDR3nt: TGTGCCAGCAGTGATAGGGGTGTCTCCTACGAGCAGTACTTC
v_gene: TRBV4-1; abundance: .; d_gene: .; j_gene: TRBJ2-5; CDR3aa: CASSPGPVGETQYF; CDR3nt: TGCGCCAGCAGCCCTGGGCCTGTTGGGGAGACCCAGTACTTC
v_gene: TRBV3-1/TRBV3-2; abundance: once; d_gene: .; j_gene: TRBJ1-5; CDR3aa: CASSQDRVPQPQHF; CDR3nt: TGTGCCAGCAGCCAAGACAGGGTTCCACAGCCCCAGCATTTT
v_gene: TRBV2; abundance: .; d_gene: .; j_gene: TRBJ2-7; CDR3aa: CASRGQGGAYEQYF; CDR3nt: TGTGCCAGCAGAGGACAAGGAGGGGCATACGAGCAGTACTTC
v_gene: TRBV7-9; abundance: .; d_gene: TRBD2; j_gene: TRBJ2-3; CDR3aa: CASSWGLALTDTQYF; CDR3nt: TGTGCCAGCAGCTGGGGACTAGCGTTGACAGATACGCAGTATTTT
v_gene: TRBV27; abundance: .; d_gene: .; j_gene: TRBJ1-1; CDR3aa: CASSWERQTEAFF; CDR3nt: TGTGCCAGCAGTTGGGAGCGCCAAACTGAAGCTTTCTTT
v_gene: TRBV5-4; abundance: .; d_gene: TRBD2; j_gene: TRBJ2-7; CDR3aa: CASSLERERYEQYF; CDR3nt: TGTGCCAGCAGCTTGGAGCGGGAGCGGTACGAGCAGTACTTC
v_gene: TRBV15; abundance: .; d_gene: .; j_gene: TRBJ2-4; CDR3aa: CATSPRHLAKNIQYF; CDR3nt: TGTGCCACCAGCCCCCGACACTTAGCCAAAAACATTCAGTACTTC
v_gene: TRBV27; abundance: .; d_gene: .; j_gene: TRBJ2-1; CDR3aa: CASSLSTSNEQFF; CDR3nt: TGTGCCAGCAGTTTAAGCACTTCGAATGAGCAGTTCTTC
v_gene: TRBV2; abundance: .; d_gene: .; j_gene: TRBJ1-1; CDR3aa: CASRRVGSRMNTEAFF; CDR3nt: TGTGCCAGCAGACGGGTAGGATCCCGAATGAACACTGAAGCTTTCTTT
v_gene: TRBV5-1; abundance: .; d_gene: .; j_gene: TRBJ2-1; CDR3aa: CASSWTQGNEQFF; CDR3nt: TGCGCCAGCAGCTGGACCCAGGGGAATGAGCAGTTCTTC
v_gene: TRBV27; abundance: .; d_gene: TRBD1; j_gene: TRBJ1-2; CDR3aa: CASSLNYGILDRGLSTVFNYGYTF; CDR3nt: TGTGCCAGCAGTTTAAATTACGGGATCTTGGACAGGGGGCTTTCCACCGTTTTTAACTATGGCTACACCTTC
v_gene: TRBV27; abundance: .; d_gene: TRBD1; j_gene: TRBJ1-2; CDR3aa: CASSRGGGVYGYTF; CDR3nt: TGTGCCAGCAGTAGAGGGGGCGGTGTCTATGGCTACACCTTC
v_gene: TRBV11-2; abundance: few; d_gene: .; j_gene: TRBJ2-7; CDR3aa: CASSLGPDEQYF; CDR3nt: TGTGCCAGCAGCTTAGGGCCCGACGAGCAGTACTTC